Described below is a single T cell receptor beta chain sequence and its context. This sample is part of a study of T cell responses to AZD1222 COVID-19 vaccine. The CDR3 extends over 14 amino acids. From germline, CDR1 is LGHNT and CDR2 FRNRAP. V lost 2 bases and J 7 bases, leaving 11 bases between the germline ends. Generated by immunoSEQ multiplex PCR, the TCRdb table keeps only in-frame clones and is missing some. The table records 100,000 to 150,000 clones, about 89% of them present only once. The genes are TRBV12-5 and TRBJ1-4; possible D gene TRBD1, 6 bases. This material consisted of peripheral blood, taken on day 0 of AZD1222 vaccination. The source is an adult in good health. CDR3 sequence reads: CASGLSGQSEKLFF. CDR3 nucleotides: TGTGCTAGTGGTTTGTCCGGACAGAGTGAAAAACTGTTTTTT.